This is a list of T cell receptor beta chains from one sample in a study of cytomegalovirus exposure and HLA in healthy donors. Measured with immunoSEQ multiplex PCR; TCRdb has only the in-frame clones, and not every one. The sample comprises under 100,000 clones, 70% to 85% of which are singletons, and 2% to 3% rests with the top ten. Sample: PBMCs. These receptors were collected from a man between 25 and 39 years old in good health and CMV-seronegative. CDR3s include the opening cysteine and the closing phenylalanine or tryptophan. D genes are given only for firm matches.

J gene	V gene	D gene	CDR3 length	CDR3 protein
TRBJ2-7	TRBV5-4	NA	13	CASSSWGQGEQYF
TRBJ2-1	TRBV13	TRBD1	17	CASSSTRGQGAFNEQFF
TRBJ2-2	TRBV28	NA	13	CASTPGLTGELFF
TRBJ2-7	TRBV27	NA	12	CASSLRGIEQYF
TRBJ2-2	TRBV28	TRBD2	16	CASSSLAGVMAGELFF
TRBJ2-3	TRBV28	NA	15	CASTGGGRITDTQYF
TRBJ2-1	TRBV7-2	NA	13	CASSLRGYNEQFF
TRBJ1-5	TRBV7-2	TRBD1	13	CASSTQQGQPQHF
TRBJ2-7	TRBV4-1	NA	14	CASSQGGGGYEQYF
TRBJ2-5	TRBV4-1	NA	15	CASSQAAASQETQYF
TRBJ1-1	TRBV11-2	NA	14	CASSLILGGTEAFF
TRBJ2-2	TRBV14	NA	14	CASSQERGTGELFF
TRBJ1-1	TRBV28	NA	15	CASSFAGPQNTEAFF
TRBJ2-7	TRBV28	TRBD1	16	CASSSIGTVRSYEQYF
TRBJ1-2	TRBV19	NA	13	CASKPGRDNGYTF
TRBJ1-2	TRBV14	NA	13	CASSKDFNYGYTF
TRBJ2-7	TRBV4-1	TRBD1	16	CASSPPPGQGTYEQYF
TRBJ1-4	TRBV4-2	NA	17	CASSQGFRSSTNEKLFF
TRBJ1-2	TRBV18	TRBD1	15	CSSSPRDRADYGYTF
TRBJ2-5	TRBV28	TRBD2	14	CASSLGGTTKTQYF
TRBJ2-1	TRBV11-2	TRBD1	16	CASSRGQGRSHNEQFF
TRBJ1-6	TRBV15	NA	16	CATSREVYGSDSPLHF